This TCR beta chain originates from a study of cytomegalovirus exposure and HLA in healthy donors (TCRdb year 2017). Background for the entire study: According to an earlier analysis of 587 of the donors, about 170 million T cells yielded roughly 110 million unique TCR beta sequences and about 280 Gb of sequence data. Roughly 300 gigabases of sequencing data and approximately 85 million unique TCR sequences were included in an early release covering 550 to 650 HLA-typed donors. The genetic ancestry cluster associated with self-reported Caucasian donors included 81% of the roughly 380 genotyped donors. The study aimed to test whether cataloging public T cell receptors could reveal signatures of past pathogen exposure. Using immunosequencing, the study profiled T cell repertoires from fewer than 850 subjects and related those repertoires to cytomegalovirus serostatus. In addition to the first cohort of 666 subjects, a separate validation cohort of 130 or so different subjects was used. The study combined high-throughput TCR immunosequencing, statistical association of individual TCRs with disease status, and machine learning to predict cytomegalovirus infection status. In a later analysis, previously published TCR beta repertoires from about 640 donors were re-analyzed and high-resolution HLA genotyping was added so that TCR occurrence patterns could be studied. Rather than using new phenotypic data, the later analysis identified candidate immune exposures from TCR beta sequences and from how often those sequences occurred across donors. An earlier analysis of around 640 of the donors used high-throughput TCR beta sequencing to judge whether each TCR beta V gene segment behaved as functional or pseudogenic. Alongside the repertoire data, information on donor age, sex, ethnicity and CMV serostatus was compiled. A later genetic analysis used genome-wide SNP genotypes for about 60% of the roughly 700 donors, treating that subset as a discovery cohort. Every repertoire in the discovery cohort had been generated on one and the same sequencing platform. HLA typing covered class I and class II loci at four-digit resolution. Typing coverage differed by locus: A, B, C, DRB1 and DQB1 were typed in about 620-640 donors, DQA1 in approximately 520, DPA1 in around 610, and DPB1 in approximately 450. A handful of DR-DQ haplotypes were handled as single units for association and clustering because linkage in the cohort was strong. On average, around 240,000 unique TCR beta nucleotide sequences were sequenced per donor among about 400 genotyped donors of the cohort, with roughly 18% of those sequences being non-productive.

The trim is 3 bases for V and 1 base for J, with a gap of 10 bases between the germline ends. From its cysteine to its phenylalanine, the CDR3 spans 15 amino acids. The sequence is cut down to CDR3 DNA, 45 bases in frame from base 1. CDR1 and CDR2, per the germline V gene, are SGHVS and FQNEAQ. The cohort comprised more than 550 healthy bone marrow donors. At the time of sampling, all cohort members were nominally healthy, though unrecorded immune exposures were likely present. The donor tested CMV seronegative and was one of the 352 seronegative cohort members. A peripheral blood sample was collected from each donor, and TCR beta sequencing was performed on peripheral blood mononuclear cells. The Qiagen DNeasy Blood Extraction Kit was used to extract genomic DNA from the blood cell samples. Overall study results and their limits: A further reported finding was that TCR beta sequences accurately predicted the HLA-A and HLA-B alleles for most subjects in the first cohort. Several of the top co-occurrence clusters appeared to be linked to parvovirus B19, influenza, CMV and Epstein-Barr virus, according to a later analysis. In a later analysis, most CMV-associated TCR beta chains were found to appear HLA-restricted, with HLA associations seemingly driven largely by CMV exposure. HLA typing was unavailable for some donors at each locus, so association tests used only the typed subset. In vitro tests confirmed that a few of the cytomegalovirus-associated TCR beta chains recognize cytomegalovirus antigens. This cohort had only TCR beta chains sequenced, and the lack of alpha or paired-chain data limited which features could be detected. Assigning TCR associations to individual alleles was difficult when HLA alleles, especially DR and DQ, strongly co-occurred. In an earlier analysis of fewer than 750 of the donors, most TCR beta V segments were observed in productive rearrangements about 90% or about 30% of the time, broadly matching IMGT annotations. The only immune exposure information available for the cohort was CMV serostatus. The authors suggested that the approach could potentially be extended to other disease states and immunological phenotypes. A cluster of highly shared sequence variants was judged likely to represent a technical artifact of the sequencing pipeline. In a later genetic analysis, fewer N-insertions in productive TCRs were reported among donors in an Asian-associated ancestry cluster than the roughly 670-donor mean. Correlated functional status among segregating V segments might reflect linkage disequilibrium, but an unknown experimental factor could not be ruled out. In a later genetic analysis, a missense DCLRE1C variant was associated with V-gene and J-gene trimming of TCR beta chains, and the association was replicated in an independent cohort. In a later analysis, HLA-associated TCR beta chains were found to be more clonally expanded and to have lower generation probabilities than equally common non-associated chains. Across donors, most TCR sequences were observed very rarely, whereas some public TCRs were present in many individuals. Specific HLA alleles were associated with 18,000 or so TCR beta sequences at a false discovery rate of 0.05 in a later analysis. Roughly uniform sequencing depth across donors was assumed in presence/absence analyses, although this assumption may not hold. In a later analysis, TCR association rates were found to vary across HLA loci, with the most associated TCRs seen for DRB1 alleles and the fewest for HLA-C alleles. The classifier was reported to diagnose cytomegalovirus status with high specificity and sensitivity in both the original and validation cohorts. The study listed around 160 TCR beta chains as associated with cytomegalovirus. Some IMGT-functional V segments, including TRBV6-2 and TRBV6-3, could not be distinguished by the 87-base-pair reads and were therefore excluded. The earlier analysis of some 540 of the donors excluded about 16 rarely observed V segments, including chromosome 9 orphons, because counts were too low.

Library prep was done by the immunoSEQ multiplex PCR assay. For the multiplex PCR, a mixture combining 60 forward primers for TCR Vbeta segments and 13 reverse primers for TCR Jbeta segments was used. The CDR3 region of rearranged TCR beta genes was amplified from genomic DNA by a multiplex PCR assay. Amplified TCR beta libraries were sequenced as 87-base-pair reads on the Illumina HiSeq System. As for the authors' bioinformatics: In a later analysis, roughly 80 million unique TCR beta chains were counted across the roughly 700 repertoires, and approximately 11 million of these chains were shared by at least two donors. Raw reads were error-corrected and collapsed into unique sequences with a nearest-neighbor algorithm that merged closely related sequences to remove PCR and sequencing errors. To assign V, D and J gene segments, CDR3 sequences were aligned to IMGT reference sequences. Each retained sequence needed at least a six-nucleotide match to both a V gene segment and a J gene segment. A rearrangement was called productive if the CDR3 had no stop codons and remained in frame with V and J, and every other rearrangement was called non-productive. CDR3 was defined by IMGT convention, running from the second conserved V-encoded cysteine to the conserved J-encoded phenylalanine. The earlier analysis of 587 of the donors excluded any sequence lacking an unambiguous match to a single V gene segment. In an earlier analysis of 587 of the donors, a V segment was called functional when productive rearrangements were above 56.7%, and segregating when the standard deviation between donors exceeded 5%. A statistical classification framework was built to diagnose cytomegalovirus status from the catalog of TCR beta chain sequences. In a later analysis, V and J genes were assigned by comparing TCR nucleotide sequences against IMGT/GENE-DB human TR gene sequences. The TCRdist pipeline was used in a later analysis to assign CDR3 sequences and most-parsimonious VDJ recombination scenarios. In a later analysis, every TCR beta chain was defined by the combination of its CDR3 amino acid sequence and its V-gene family, and reads without a unique V-gene family were dropped. In a later analysis, 450 to 600 highly shared, low-generation-probability nucleotide sequences were removed to address suspected cross-contamination and a sequencing artifact. In a later analysis, a clonal expansion index for each public chain was calculated from normalized within-repertoire ranks of inferred template counts. Generation probabilities in a later analysis came from a VDJ recombination model fitted to out-of-frame rearrangements, and those results were checked against IGoR. In a later analysis, hypergeometric tests were used to score TCR-TCR, TCR-HLA and TCR-CMV co-occurrence, with a repertoire-size bias correction applied to TCR pairs. In a later analysis, false discovery rates were estimated by permuting HLA or CMV assignments 20 times. In a later analysis, co-occurring TCRs were grouped with DBSCAN, and TCRdist sequence similarity was added when clustering was performed within HLA-allele-positive subsets. Repertoires with fewer than 30,000 or more than 120,000 public chains were left out of co-occurrence clustering, as were four to six repertoires with anomalous nucleotide sharing. This immuneACCESS table, as held by TCRdb, lists in-frame sequences with V and J called but not all clones. Of the missing ones, under half trace to an unresolved V gene in checked studies; the others have no known cause. That table supplies the V and J calls and clone size; D and trimming were determined from the DNA. This sample lists 100,000 to 150,000 clones; around 72% were detected once. 3.5% to 4.5% of the sample belongs to the ten largest clones.

This clone occurred a few times. The antigen it binds to is not known. No base quality values were provided; no much bigger clone lies one nucleotide off. The sequencing sample was made of PBMCs. Rearrangement joined TRBV7-8 to TRBJ1-5, with the D gene not clear enough to name. This clonotype was obtained from a man aged 25 to 40 in good health and CMV-seronegative. The nucleotide sequence is TGTGCCAGCAGCTTGAGTTGGTTAAGCAATCAGCCCCAGCATTTT. This sequence encodes CASSLSWLSNQPQHF. The reference TRBV7-8 and TRBJ1-5 proteins fill in what lies around the CDR3, so the full variable domain reads GAGVSQSPRYKVAKRGQDVALRCDPISGHVSLFWYQQALGQGPEFLTYFQNEAQLDKSGLPSDRFFAERPEGSVSTLKIQRTQQEDSAVYLCASSLSWLSNQPQHFGDGTRLSIL.